This TCR beta chain comes out of a study of pediatric ulcerative colitis. Findings of the study overall: Blood-derived T cells may be present in rectal pinch biopsies. Acute severe colitis showed lower rectal diversity from clonal expansions. Blood samples from a couple of patients yielded substantially fewer templates and were excluded from blood-rectal overlap analysis.

Sequencing depth was up to 500,000 reads per sample. This table comes from immunoSEQ multiplex PCR, and its TCRdb copy is limited to in-frame clones, with some not included. Altogether 40,000 to 60,000 clones are present, over 70% being singletons, with the ten largest covering under 4%. During colonoscopy, one to two rectal pinch biopsies were collected. V shed 3 bases and J shed 2 bases, with 7 bases lying between them. Germline-derived CDR1 and CDR2 are ENHRY and SYGVKD. This CDR3 comprises 14 residues. On this clone itself: Its matching antigen is unknown.

Sequencing was carried out using gut tissue. The origin of this receptor is a girl aged 5-17 years with moderate ulcerative colitis. This chain links TRBV10-3 with TRBJ2-2; D gene uncertain. The CDR3 DNA reads as TGTGCCATCAGTGACCGGCAAAACACCGGGGAGCTGTTTTTT. Its protein product is CAISDRQNTGELFF.